The clone carrying this TCR beta chain was detected only once. Its antigen remains unknown. The sample comes from a study of Ad26.COV2.S vaccination and SARS-CoV-2 variants. General study results and limits: CD8+ and CD4+ T cells specific for spike reportedly responded with substantial breadth after vaccination. Similar non-spike TCR breadth was seen in vaccine and placebo recipients.

Treatment specified: roughly 18 received Ad26.COV2.S at low or high dose, single or two shots; about 5 received placebo; per-sample allocation not given. Sampling happened 63 days after the first vaccine or placebo injection. Ad26 vector vaccine expressed Wuhan-strain SARS-CoV-2 spike. Deletions cut 2 bases from V and 6 bases from J, with 14 bases between. The CDR3 is made up of 14 amino acids. In germline, CDR1 is SGHTA, CDR2 FQGNSA. TCRdb keeps only in-frame clones here, not all; method: immunoSEQ multiplex PCR. Of approximately 400,000 clones listed, around four fifths are singletons. J is TRBJ2-7 and V is TRBV7-2; D is possibly TRBD1 (6 bases). This specimen consisted of peripheral blood, obtained in a trial of Ad26.COV2.S vaccine versus placebo. The clonotype comes from a person aged 18-60 years who received the Ad26.COV2.S COVID-19 vaccine or a placebo. The chain's CDR3 is CASSLSGRGAEQYF. As DNA, the CDR3 is TGTGCCAGCAGCTTATCGGGCAGGGGAGCCGAGCAGTACTTC.